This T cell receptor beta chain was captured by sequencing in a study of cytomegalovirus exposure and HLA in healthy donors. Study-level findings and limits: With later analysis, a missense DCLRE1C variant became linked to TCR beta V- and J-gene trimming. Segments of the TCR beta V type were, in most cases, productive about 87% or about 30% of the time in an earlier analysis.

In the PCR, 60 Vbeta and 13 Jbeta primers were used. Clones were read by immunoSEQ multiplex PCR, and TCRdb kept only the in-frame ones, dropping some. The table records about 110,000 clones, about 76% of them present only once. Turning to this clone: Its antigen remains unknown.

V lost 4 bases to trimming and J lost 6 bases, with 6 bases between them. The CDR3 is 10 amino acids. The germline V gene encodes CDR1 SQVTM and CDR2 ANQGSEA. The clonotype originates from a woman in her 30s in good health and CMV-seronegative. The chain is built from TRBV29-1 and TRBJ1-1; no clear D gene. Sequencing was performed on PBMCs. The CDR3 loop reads CSVAVSEAFF. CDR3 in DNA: TGCAGCGTTGCCGTTTCTGAAGCTTTCTTT.